This T cell receptor beta chain was observed in a study of shared clonotypes between healthy human individuals. The data were produced by immunoSEQ multiplex PCR, yet TCRdb's version contains in-frame clones alone and is incomplete. The repertoire has under 600,000 clones, about 98% of them found once; the top ten carry 0.3%. Terminally differentiated effector memory CD45RA+ cells were left out of the naive CD8 fraction, which was CD45RO-negative and positively selected for CCR7. V lost 11 bases, J lost 2 bases, and 18 bases lay in between. Per germline, CDR1 MNHNY and CDR2 SVGAGI (reference sequence). The CDR3 loop spans 15 amino acids.

The chain employs TRBV6-6 and TRBJ2-2; TRBD1 might be the D (5 bases). The TCR originated in a man aged 30-40 years in good health. The specimen sequenced was naive CD8+ T cells sorted from blood. The CDR3 region is CAGKQGFGNTGELFF. CDR3 DNA: TGTGCCGGAAAGCAGGGATTCGGCAACACCGGGGAGCTGTTTTTT.